The rows below give T cell receptor beta chains drawn from one sample of a study of blood T cell repertoires in COVID-19. The method was immunoSEQ multiplex PCR; TCRdb's version includes in-frame clones alone and lacks a portion of them. The sample shows about 270,000 clones, roughly nine tenths of them seen only once. The sequenced material came from PBMCs or T cells enriched from blood (not recorded which). Receptors originate from a woman aged 18-29 years who had recovered from COVID-19. Each CDR3 is given with its conserved first and last residue. Fields, in order: CDR3 length, clone size, D gene, J gene, V gene, CDR3 protein, CDR3 DNA. D genes are given only for firm matches. Size is stated for part of the rows, as once, few or many counts, or as a class when the clone is expanded.

len: 14; abundance: few; d_gene: TRBD2; j_gene: TRBJ2-1; v_gene: TRBV13; CDR3aa: CASSTGLASNEQFF; CDR3nt: TGTGCCAGCAGCACCGGACTAGCGTCGAATGAGCAGTTCTTC
len: 13; abundance: .; d_gene: .; j_gene: TRBJ1-5; v_gene: TRBV27; CDR3aa: CASSLSVYQPQHF; CDR3nt: TGTGCCAGCAGCTTGTCCGTATATCAGCCCCAGCATTTT
len: 13; abundance: .; d_gene: .; j_gene: TRBJ2-7; v_gene: TRBV12-3/TRBV12-4; CDR3aa: CASSFGGSYEQYF; CDR3nt: TGTGCCAGCAGTTTCGGCGGATCCTACGAGCAGTACTTC
len: 12; abundance: .; d_gene: .; j_gene: TRBJ1-2; v_gene: TRBV12-3/TRBV12-4; CDR3aa: CASSLTAYGYTF; CDR3nt: TGTGCCAGCAGTTTGACAGCCTATGGCTACACCTTC
len: 12; abundance: .; d_gene: TRBD2; j_gene: TRBJ2-5; v_gene: TRBV10-2; CDR3aa: CASSSSGETQYF; CDR3nt: TGCGCCAGCAGTTCTAGCGGAGAGACCCAGTACTTC
len: 16; abundance: .; d_gene: TRBD1; j_gene: TRBJ1-1; v_gene: TRBV25-1; CDR3aa: CASSESVVTGEFEAFF; CDR3nt: TGTGCCAGCAGTGAATCGGTGGTGACAGGGGAGTTTGAAGCTTTCTTT
len: 14; abundance: .; d_gene: .; j_gene: TRBJ2-5; v_gene: TRBV9; CDR3aa: CASSVGTSQETQYF; CDR3nt: TGTGCCAGCAGCGTAGGGACATCCCAAGAGACCCAGTACTTC
len: 14; abundance: .; d_gene: .; j_gene: TRBJ2-7; v_gene: TRBV9; CDR3aa: CASSREGDIRVQYF; CDR3nt: TGTGCCAGCAGCCGAGAGGGGGATATACGAGTGCAGTACTTC
len: 11; abundance: .; d_gene: TRBD1; j_gene: TRBJ1-2; v_gene: TRBV29-1; CDR3aa: CSDGRGHGYTF; CDR3nt: TGCAGCGACGGCAGGGGGCATGGCTACACCTTC
len: 16; abundance: .; d_gene: TRBD1; j_gene: TRBJ2-1; v_gene: TRBV4-1; CDR3aa: CASSRTGQGNYNEQFF; CDR3nt: TGCGCCAGCAGCCGTACGGGACAGGGGAATTACAATGAGCAGTTCTTC
len: 14; abundance: .; d_gene: .; j_gene: TRBJ2-3; v_gene: TRBV5-1; CDR3aa: CASSSRDPEGTQYF; CDR3nt: TGCGCCAGCAGCTCCCGAGACCCCGAGGGTACGCAGTATTTT
len: 14; abundance: .; d_gene: TRBD1; j_gene: TRBJ1-2; v_gene: TRBV3-1/TRBV3-2; CDR3aa: CASSLSQGPGGYTF; CDR3nt: TGTGCCAGCAGCCTTTCACAGGGGCCTGGAGGCTACACCTTC
len: 15; abundance: .; d_gene: .; j_gene: TRBJ2-3; v_gene: TRBV29-1; CDR3aa: CSVEFGGGSTDTQYF; CDR3nt: TGCAGCGTTGAATTCGGCGGGGGCAGCACAGATACGCAGTATTTT
len: 13; abundance: .; d_gene: .; j_gene: TRBJ2-3; v_gene: TRBV6-6; CDR3aa: CASSSVRIDTQYF; CDR3nt: TGTGCCAGCAGTTCGGTGCGGATTGATACGCAGTATTTT
len: 15; abundance: .; d_gene: TRBD2; j_gene: TRBJ2-7; v_gene: TRBV5-4; CDR3aa: CASSPRTSGGYEQYF; CDR3nt: TGTGCCAGCAGCCCACGGACTAGCGGGGGATACGAGCAGTACTTC
len: 15; abundance: .; d_gene: .; j_gene: TRBJ1-5; v_gene: TRBV19; CDR3aa: CASSIGPGGNQPQHF; CDR3nt: TGTGCCAGTAGTATCGGCCCGGGGGGCAATCAGCCCCAGCATTTT
len: 15; abundance: .; d_gene: .; j_gene: TRBJ1-2; v_gene: TRBV18; CDR3aa: CASSDKAGAPYGYTF; CDR3nt: TGTGCCAGCTCTGATAAGGCGGGGGCCCCTTATGGCTACACCTTC
len: 12; abundance: .; d_gene: .; j_gene: TRBJ2-1; v_gene: TRBV12-3/TRBV12-4; CDR3aa: CASSLGPDEQFF; CDR3nt: TGTGCCAGCAGTTTGGGCCCAGATGAGCAGTTCTTC
len: 16; abundance: .; d_gene: .; j_gene: TRBJ2-1; v_gene: TRBV4-1; CDR3aa: CASSQVLRGTPGEQFF; CDR3nt: TGCGCCAGCAGCCAAGTCCTCAGGGGCACCCCGGGGGAGCAGTTCTTC
len: 16; abundance: .; d_gene: .; j_gene: TRBJ2-3; v_gene: TRBV11-2; CDR3aa: CASRLLRGRSTDTQYF; CDR3nt: TGTGCCAGCAGACTTTTGAGAGGGCGGAGCACAGATACGCAGTATTTT
len: 13; abundance: .; d_gene: TRBD1; j_gene: TRBJ1-2; v_gene: TRBV28; CDR3aa: CASSQQGAYGYTF; CDR3nt: TGTGCCAGCAGTCAACAGGGGGCCTATGGCTACACCTTC
len: 16; abundance: once; d_gene: TRBD2; j_gene: TRBJ2-2; v_gene: TRBV28; CDR3aa: CASSKAGGTNTGELFF; CDR3nt: TGTGCCAGCAGCAAAGCGGGGGGAACGAACACCGGGGAGCTGTTTTTT
len: 16; abundance: .; d_gene: TRBD2; j_gene: TRBJ2-7; v_gene: TRBV7-8; CDR3aa: CASSLAASGGSYEQYF; CDR3nt: TGTGCCAGCAGCTTAGCGGCTAGCGGGGGATCCTACGAGCAGTACTTC
len: 18; abundance: .; d_gene: .; j_gene: TRBJ2-2; v_gene: TRBV5-6; CDR3aa: CASSLVNGRSLRTGELFF; CDR3nt: TGTGCCAGCAGCTTGGTTAATGGGAGGAGCCTACGGACCGGGGAGCTGTTTTTT
len: 14; abundance: .; d_gene: .; j_gene: TRBJ1-1; v_gene: TRBV5-1; CDR3aa: CASSLAGGAAEAFF; CDR3nt: TGCGCCAGCAGCTTGGCCGGGGGAGCCGCTGAAGCTTTCTTT